The 22 T cell receptor beta chains reported below all come from one sample, sequenced in a study of spatial heterogeneity in lung cancer. Time point defined: blood at routine non-recurrence follow-up after resection. The input material, whole RNA from tumor, nontumor lung or frozen PBMC, was sequenced unsorted. TCRdb reanalysed the 5' RACE reads using MiXCR and keeps one entry per CDR3 protein. Altogether roughly 120,000 distinct CDR3 sequences are present, 9% to 15% being singletons, with the ten largest covering approximately 16%. This specimen was PBMCs, taken at follow-up. The receptors originated from a male donor with early-stage non-small cell lung cancer.

The V call is TRBV12-3 or TRBV12-4, the J call TRBJ2-7, with D perhaps matching TRBD1 (6 bases). V was cut by 2 bases and J by 2 bases, with 13 bases left in between. The CDR3 is 15 residues long. The CDR3 is CASSLMGHLPYEQYF. The CDR3 coding sequence is TGTGCCAGCAGTTTAATGGGACACCTTCCCTACGAGCAGTACTTC.

This clonotype came up many times. The rearrangement links TRBV11-2 to TRBJ2-3, with D tentatively TRBD1 or TRBD2 (5 bases each). The CDR3 totals 14 residues. Germline V CDR1 and CDR2: SGHAT, FQNNGV. V lost 5 bases to trimming and J lost 6 bases, with 15 bases between them. CDR3 loop: CASSTGLPGDTQYF. The CDR3 coding sequence is TGTGCCAGCAGCACCGGACTGCCAGGGGATACGCAGTATTTT.

The CDR3, as DNA: TGTGCCAGCAGCTCTAATCGGAAGCAAGAGACCCAGTACTTC. Translated, it gives CASSSNRKQETQYF. The V call is TRBV12-3 or TRBV12-4, the J call TRBJ2-5; no definite D call. Between the trimmed V and J ends, which lost 6 bases and 2 bases, there was a span of 13 bases. There are 14 residues in the CDR3.

This clonotype was counted between two and nine times. The V gene is TRBV7-6, the J gene TRBJ1-3; the match to TRBD1 covers 8 bases. Germline V lookup: CDR1 SGHVS, CDR2 FNYEAQ. The J segment lost 1 base and the V segment lost 1 base, leaving 3 bases of the junction unmatched. The length of the CDR3 is 16 residues. The CDR3 loop is CASSLGRQGSGNTIYF. CDR3 bases: TGTGCCAGCAGCTTAGGGCGACAGGGGTCTGGAAACACCATATATTTT.

A few counts support this clonotype. The CDR3 bases are TGTGCCAGCAGTATGACAGGTTATTACAATGAGCAGTTCTTC. Its protein is CASSMTGYYNEQFF. This sequence joins TRBV6-2 or TRBV6-3 and TRBJ2-1, with D perhaps matching TRBD1 (6 bases). Trimming took off 5 bases at V and 4 bases at J, with 12 bases between the two ends. The CDR3 is made up of 14 amino acids. The germline V gene encodes CDR1 MNHEY and CDR2 SVGEGT.

The rearrangement uses TRBV5-4 and TRBJ1-5; D unresolved. CDR1 is SGHNT and CDR2 is YYREEE in the germline V gene (reference sequence). Trimming left V 0 bases short and J 9 bases short, with 13 bases between. This CDR3 contains 14 residues. The CDR3 DNA sequence: TGTGCCAGCAGCTTGGATGGAGGTGATCGGCCCCAGCATTTT. Its protein product is CASSLDGGDRPQHF.

This rearrangement joins TRBV7-2 to TRBJ2-2; unclear D gene. Germline V gives CDR1 SGHTA, CDR2 FQGNSA. Trimming took off 5 bases at V and 1 base at J, with 11 bases between the two ends. The CDR3 spans 15 residues. CDR3 sequence: CASSREQWNTGELFF. The CDR3 coding sequence is TGTGCCAGCAGCCGCGAACAGTGGAACACCGGGGAGCTGTTTTTT.

V gene TRBV5-4 combines with J gene TRBJ1-6; perhaps TRBD1 as D (6 bases). The CDR3 loop spans 15 amino acids. The germline gives CDR1 SGHNT, CDR2 YYREEE (reference sequence). The germline V and J ends were trimmed by 3 bases and 7 bases, with 14 bases remaining between them. CDR3 DNA: TGTGCCAGCAGCTCACGGACAGATTTCAATTCACCCCTCCACTTT. It is translated as CASSSRTDFNSPLHF.

The chain has TRBV4-3 and TRBJ1-3; no firm D call. The CDR3 extends over 15 amino acids. The germline V and J ends were trimmed by 1 base and 0 bases, with 7 bases remaining between them. Germline CDR1 and CDR2: LGHNA and YSLEER. Here the CDR3 reads CASSQVRNSGNTIYF. CDR3 sequence (DNA): TGCGCCAGCAGCCAAGTGCGGAACTCTGGAAACACCATATATTTT.

The rearrangement joins TRBV28 to TRBJ2-5; TRBD2 matches 7 bases. J lost 5 bases, V lost 1 base, and 10 bases had no gene match. CDR1 and CDR2 (germline): MDHEN, SYDVKM. The CDR3 sequence is 16 residues long. DNA for the CDR3: TGTGCCAGCAGTTTATCCGGGACTACTCGGGAGGAGACCCAGTACTTC. It is translated as CASSLSGTTREETQYF.

A few counts support this clonotype. This rearrangement joins TRBV29-1 to TRBJ1-5; D gene uncertain. CDR1 is SQVTM and CDR2 is ANQGSEA in the germline V gene. V lost 6 bases and J lost 6, with 12 bases in between. CDR3 size: 12 residues. CDR3 region: CSVVFHGQPQHF. CDR3 nucleotide sequence: TGCAGCGTAGTCTTTCACGGTCAGCCCCAGCATTTT.

This clonotype has a count of ten or more. The J gene is TRBJ1-5, the V gene TRBV18, with D hard to call. The length of the CDR3 is 14 residues. CDR1 is KGHSH and CDR2 is LQKENI in the germline V gene. V was pared by 6 bases and J by 0 bases, with 9 bases between. DNA of the CDR3: TGTGCCAGCTCTCACACCAATAGCAATCAGCCCCAGCATTTT. Amino acid sequence: CASSHTNSNQPQHF. The complete variable domain, with remaining parts taken from reference TRBV18 and TRBJ1-5, reads NAGVMQNPRHLVRRRGQEARLRCSPMKGHSHVYWYRQLPEEGLKFMVYLQKENIIDESGMPKERFSAEFPKEGPSILRIQQVVRGDSAAYFCASSHTNSNQPQHFGDGTRLSIL.

Many counts were recorded for this clonotype. This sequence joins TRBV14 and TRBJ1-6, with D maybe TRBD1 (5 bases). Trimming left V 1 base short and J 7 bases short, with 11 bases between. Germline CDR1 is SGHDN and CDR2 is FVKESK. The CDR3 extends over 15 amino acids. The CDR3 DNA reads as TGTGCCAGCAGCCAAGCTCCAGGGTGGAATTCACCCCTCCACTTT. This encodes CASSQAPGWNSPLHF. Full variable domain (rest looked up from reference TRBV14 and TRBJ1-6): EAGVTQFPSHSVIEKGQTVTLRCDPISGHDNLYWYRRVMGKEIKFLLHFVKESKQDESGMPNNRFLAERTGGTYSTLKVQPAELEDSGVYFCASSQAPGWNSPLHFGNGTRLTVT.

This clonotype came up many times. In DNA form, the CDR3 reads TGTGCCATCGGTAGCGGGGGAACGCTAGCCAAAAACATTCAGTACTTC. Translated: CAIGSGGTLAKNIQYF. The chain joins TRBV10-3 to TRBJ2-4; 9 positions agree with TRBD2. Germline lookup yields CDR1 ENHRY and CDR2 SYGVKD. The CDR3 loop spans 16 amino acids. V lost 8 bases and J lost 0; bases outside the gene matches: 8.

The chain combines TRBV29-1 with TRBJ2-7, with TRBD1 matching over 7 bases. Trimming at V came to 6 bases and at J to 3 bases, leaving 11 bases not matched to a gene. The germline V gene encodes CDR1 SQVTM and CDR2 ANQGSEA. The CDR3 is 14 residues long. CDR3 sequence reads: CSVVGFGTVYEQYF. The CDR3 DNA reads as TGCAGCGTCGTCGGTTTTGGGACAGTCTACGAGCAGTACTTC.

This clonotype was counted many times. The V gene is TRBV5-1, the J gene TRBJ1-1; 7 bases are shared with TRBD1. After removal of 2 bases from V and 4 bases from J, the junction contained 5 bases not matched to a gene. The CDR3 spans 14 residues. Germline V gene sequence: CDR1 SGHRS, CDR2 YFSETQ. The CDR3 protein is CASSLATGRTEAFF. Written as DNA, the CDR3 is TGCGCCAGCAGCTTAGCGACAGGGCGCACTGAAGCTTTCTTT.

The sample holds a few counts of this clonotype. V gene TRBV7-9 combines with J gene TRBJ1-3; D uncertain. V lost 3 bases and J lost 0, with 12 bases in between. CDR3 length: 16 residues. Germline lookup yields CDR1 SEHNR and CDR2 FQNEAQ (reference sequence). CDR3 residues: CASSLSGIFSGNTIYF. The CDR3 coding sequence is TGTGCCAGCAGCTTGTCCGGGATCTTCTCTGGAAACACCATATATTTT.

This clonotype was counted a few times. The chain couples TRBV20-1 to TRBJ2-7; D is undetermined. Trimming shortened V by 5 bases and J by 6 bases, and 8 bases separated the two germline ends. This CDR3 spans 10 amino acids. Germline CDR1 reads DFQATT; CDR2 reads SNEGSKA (reference sequence). The CDR3 DNA sequence: TGCAGTGCTTGGATTGGCGAGCAGTACTTC. This encodes CSAWIGEQYF.

There are many counts of this clonotype. The chain carries TRBV12-3 or TRBV12-4 and TRBJ1-4; TRBD1 is a possible D gene (5 bases). The CDR3 is made up of 16 amino acids. Trimming stripped 5 bases from V and 0 bases from J, with 13 bases between. CDR3 sequence (DNA): TGTGCCAGCAGTCTTCGGACACCTGCAACTAATGAAAAACTGTTTTTT. It encodes CASSLRTPATNEKLFF.

This clonotype was counted ten times or more. This chain uses TRBV3-1 with TRBJ1-1; no clear D. CDR1 and CDR2 from the germline V gene are LGHDT and YNNKEL (reference sequence). CDR3 size: 13 residues. V was trimmed by 1 base and J by 7 bases, leaving 10 bases between them. In nucleotides, the CDR3 is TGTGCCAGCAGCCAAGCAGGAGAAAATGAAGCTTTCTTT. Protein: CASSQAGENEAFF.

This chain connects TRBV4-1 to TRBJ1-3; maybe TRBD1 (6 bases). Germline assignment: CDR1 MGHRA and CDR2 YSYEKL. V was clipped by 10 bases and J by 0 bases, with 13 bases between them. The CDR3 is 14 residues long. The CDR3 sequence is CATQGYSSGNTIYF. CDR3 in DNA: TGCGCCACCCAGGGGTATAGCTCTGGAAACACCATATATTTT.

This clonotype was seen only a few times. The genes are TRBV7-9 and TRBJ2-6; unclear D gene. The V end lost 4 bases, the J end lost 2 bases, and 6 bases lay between the germline ends. Germline V CDR1 and CDR2: SEHNR, FQNEAQ (reference sequence). The CDR3 contains 14 residues. The CDR3 spells CASSYGPGANVLTF. The CDR3 bases are TGTGCCAGCAGCTATGGGCCTGGGGCCAACGTCCTGACTTTC.